The next 3 T cell receptor beta chains were all read from a single sample in a study of T cell repertoires in cytomegalovirus infection. The antigens for these receptors are not known. TCRdb re-called the reads with MiXCR, one entry per CDR3 protein. There are more than 300,000 distinct CDR3 sequences in the sample; approximately 35% occur only once, and approximately 13% lies in the top ten. The material was cultured PBMCs, obtained from culture after CMV antigen stimulation. The receptors shown here come from a human donor in good health (CMV status not recorded). Some clones in this sample may be carry-over from other donors' samples.

V is TRBV4-2 and J is TRBJ2-2, with TRBD2 matching 8 bases. Germline V CDR1 and CDR2: LGHNA, YNFKEQ. CDR3 length: 17 amino acids. J lost 7 bases, V lost 2 bases, and 12 bases had no gene match. The CDR3 nucleotides read TGTGCCAGCAGCCAAACCGGGACTAGGCTAACGGGCGGGGAGCTGTTTTTT. Its translation: CASSQTGTRLTGGELFF.

The V and J genes are TRBV4-1 and TRBJ2-7; D possibly corresponds to TRBD1 (6 bases). Germline V gene data show CDR1 as MGHRA and CDR2 as YSYEKL. Trimming removed 0 bases from V and 11 bases from J, with 17 bases in between. The CDR3 length is 14 residues. CDR3 nucleotides: TGCGCCAGCAGCCAAGATGGGGACAACCAGAGGAAGTACTTC. Translating gives CASSQDGDNQRKYF.

Only a few counts were recorded for this clonotype. V is TRBV24-1 and J is TRBJ1-5; TRBD1 matches at 7 bases. The CDR3 consists of 16 residues. CDR1 is KGHDR, CDR2 SFDVKD, per germline. The J segment lost 3 bases and the V segment lost 4 bases, leaving 8 bases of the junction unmatched. The CDR3 DNA sequence: TGTGCCACCAGTGACTCCGGGACAGCCTACAATCAGCCCCAGCATTTT. Translation: CATSDSGTAYNQPQHF.